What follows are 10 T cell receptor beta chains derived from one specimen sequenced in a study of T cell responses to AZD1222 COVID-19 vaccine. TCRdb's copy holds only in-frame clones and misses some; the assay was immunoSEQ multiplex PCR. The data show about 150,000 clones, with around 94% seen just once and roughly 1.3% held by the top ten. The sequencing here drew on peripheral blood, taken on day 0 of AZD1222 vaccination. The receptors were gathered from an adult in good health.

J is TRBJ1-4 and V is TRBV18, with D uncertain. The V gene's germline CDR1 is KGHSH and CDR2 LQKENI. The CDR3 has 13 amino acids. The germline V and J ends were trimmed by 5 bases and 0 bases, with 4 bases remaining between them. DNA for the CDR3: TGTGCCAGCTCAACCGCAACTAATGAAAAACTGTTTTTT. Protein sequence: CASSTATNEKLFF.

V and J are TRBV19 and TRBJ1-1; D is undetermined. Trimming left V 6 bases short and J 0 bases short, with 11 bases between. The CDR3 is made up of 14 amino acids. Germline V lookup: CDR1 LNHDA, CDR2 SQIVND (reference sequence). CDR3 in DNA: TGTGCCAGTAGAACCCACCAACTGAACACTGAAGCTTTCTTT. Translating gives CASRTHQLNTEAFF.

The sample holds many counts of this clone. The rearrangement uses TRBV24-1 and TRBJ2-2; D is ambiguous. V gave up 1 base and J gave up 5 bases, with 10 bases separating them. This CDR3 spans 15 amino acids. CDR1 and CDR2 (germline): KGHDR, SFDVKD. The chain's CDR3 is CATSDFGLETGELFF. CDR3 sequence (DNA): TGTGCCACCAGTGATTTCGGGCTTGAGACCGGGGAGCTGTTTTTT.

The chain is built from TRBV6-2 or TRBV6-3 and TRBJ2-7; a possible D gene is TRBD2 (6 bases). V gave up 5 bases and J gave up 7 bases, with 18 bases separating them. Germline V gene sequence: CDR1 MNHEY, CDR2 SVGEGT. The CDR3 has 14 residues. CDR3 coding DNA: TGTGCCAGCAGTCTCGGACTACCCCTAGAGGAGCAGTACGTC. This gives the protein CASSLGLPLEEQYV.

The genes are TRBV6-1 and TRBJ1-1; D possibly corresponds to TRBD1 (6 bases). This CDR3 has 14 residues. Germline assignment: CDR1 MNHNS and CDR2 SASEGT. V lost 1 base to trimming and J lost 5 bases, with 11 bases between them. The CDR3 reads CASSEGGRETEAFF. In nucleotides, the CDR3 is TGTGCCAGCAGTGAAGGGGGGCGCGAGACTGAAGCTTTCTTT.

The CDR3 DNA sequence: TGTGCCTCGGGACAGACGATGGGGGCCAACGTCCTGACTTTC. Residues: CASGQTMGANVLTF. The V gene is TRBV19, the J gene TRBJ2-6; TRBD1 agrees at 7 bases. Germline CDR1 LNHDA, CDR2 SQIVND (reference sequence). The CDR3 consists of 14 residues. J was trimmed by 4 bases and V by 11 bases; bases with no gene match: 8.

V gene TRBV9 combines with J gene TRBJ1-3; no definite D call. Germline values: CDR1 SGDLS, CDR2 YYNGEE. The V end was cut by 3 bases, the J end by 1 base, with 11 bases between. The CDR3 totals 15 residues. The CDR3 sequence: CASSGLVGSGNTIYF. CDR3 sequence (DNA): TGTGCCAGCAGCGGGCTCGTAGGGTCTGGAAACACCATATATTTT.

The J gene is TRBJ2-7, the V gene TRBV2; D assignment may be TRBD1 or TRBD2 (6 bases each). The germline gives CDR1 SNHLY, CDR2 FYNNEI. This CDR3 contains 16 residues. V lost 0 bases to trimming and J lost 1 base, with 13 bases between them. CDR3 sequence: CASSEAPGALSYEQYV. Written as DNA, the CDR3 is TGTGCCAGCAGTGAAGCGCCGGGGGCCCTATCCTACGAGCAGTACGTC.

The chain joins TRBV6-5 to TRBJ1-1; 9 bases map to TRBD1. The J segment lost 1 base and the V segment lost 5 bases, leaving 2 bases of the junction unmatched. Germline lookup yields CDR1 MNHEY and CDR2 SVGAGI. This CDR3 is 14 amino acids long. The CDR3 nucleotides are TGTGCCAGCAGTACGACAGGGGGGAACACTGAAGCTTTCTTT. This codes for CASSTTGGNTEAFF.

The CDR3 here is CASTRGGTEAFF. The CDR3 DNA reads as TGTGCCAGCACGCGGGGCGGCACTGAAGCTTTCTTT. The rearrangement links TRBV12-3 or TRBV12-4 to TRBJ1-1, with a weak D call TRBD1 (5 bases). The ends were cut back, 7 bases at V and 4 bases at J, with 10 bases in the middle. The CDR3 totals 12 residues.